These 15 T cell receptor beta chains share one sample of origin, sequenced in a study of tumor-infiltrating lymphocytes in primary liver carcinoma. Unsorted whole blood yielded the blood RNA, and germline DNA was also extracted. Researchers generated TCR beta cDNA from approximately 0.55 ug of total RNA, relying on a constant-region primer. Construction of TCR beta libraries relied on three successive nested multiplex PCR rounds employing slightly modified ARM-PCR. The first two PCR rounds used TRBV1-TRBV30 primers with a Cbeta primer, roughly 10 cycles each. TCRdb independently ran MiXCR on the multiplex PCR reads; one entry per CDR3 protein. The sample holds 190,000 or so distinct CDR3 sequences, less than 70% seen once. Sequences were obtained from peripheral blood. These receptors were obtained from a woman aged 55 to 70 with primary liver carcinoma and hepatitis B virus infection.

The chain employs TRBV5-4 and TRBJ1-6; a weak D match, TRBD1 (6 bases). CDR3 length: 15 amino acids. V was trimmed by 1 base and J by 18 bases, leaving 23 bases between them. Germline V CDR1 and CDR2: SGHNT, YYREEE (reference sequence). In DNA, the CDR3 is TGTGCCAGCAGCTTGAGTGGTCCCGGGCCAGGGGACTCCCACTTT. Amino acids: CASSLSGPGPGDSHF.

With respect to this clonotype: The junction differs from germline at one of its ends, possibly a read error. This chain links TRBV11-2 with TRBJ2-1; a weak D match, TRBD2 (6 bases). The CDR3 runs 16 residues. The germline CDR1 and CDR2 sequences are SGHAT and FQNNGV. The CDR3 sequence is CASSPNSGYSYNEQIF. Written as DNA, the CDR3 is TGTGCCAGCAGCCCGAATAGCGGCTACTCCTACAATGAGCAGATCTTC.

The chain combines TRBV11-2 with TRBJ2-5, with D maybe TRBD1 (6 bases). The V end was cut by 9 bases, the J end by 4 bases, with 15 bases between. Per germline, CDR1 SGHAT and CDR2 FQNNGV. CDR3 length equals 13 residues. This CDR3 reads CASKIQGRETQYF. The CDR3 DNA follows: TGTGCCAGTAAGATACAGGGTAGAGAGACCCAGTACTTC.

The chain carries TRBV13 and TRBJ2-7; unclear D gene. Germline CDR1 reads PRHDT; CDR2 reads FYEKMQ (reference sequence). The length of the CDR3 is 16 residues. Trimming removed 0 bases from V and 6 bases from J, with 18 bases in between. The CDR3: CASSLGGFRPACEQYF. CDR3 nucleotides: TGTGCCAGCAGCTTAGGTGGGTTCCGGCCTGCCTGCGAGCAGTACTTC.

Worth noting for this clonotype: This likely comes from a read error, as the CDR3 has no conserved phenylalanine or tryptophan at its end. The rearrangement uses TRBV11-2 and TRBJ2-1; D uncertain. Looked up from germline, CDR1 is SGHAT and CDR2 is FQNNGV. Trimming cost V 1 base and J 6 bases, with 7 bases left between them. The CDR3 length is 13 residues. CDR3 in DNA: TGTGCCAGCAGCTTAGTAACCTGCAATGAGCAGTTCCTC. Its translation is CASSLVTCNEQFL.

Concerning this clonotype: The germline gene is not matched at one end of the junction; a read error may be the cause. V usage is TRBV11-3 and J usage is TRBJ2-7; TRBD1 or TRBD2 may be the D gene (5 bases each). CDR3 size: 16 residues. The germline CDR1 and CDR2 sequences are SGHNT and YENEEA. The CDR3 DNA reads TGCGCCAGCAGCTTAGATGGGACGAGGAGCTCCTACGAGCGGTACTTC. Translated, it gives CASSLDGTRSSYERYF.

A note on this clonotype: A junction boundary mismatches the germline segment, possibly from a read error. The genes are TRBV11-3 and TRBJ2-7; no reliable D call. The CDR3 runs to 14 residues. Germline assignment: CDR1 SGHNT and CDR2 YENEEA. CDR3 amino acids: CVSSLDMVAYEQYF. Here the CDR3 DNA reads TGTGTCAGCAGCTTGGATATGGTGGCCTACGAGCAGTACTTC.

As regards this clonotype: This CDR3 is missing its conserved last phenylalanine or tryptophan, likely due to a read error. V gene TRBV11-1 combines with J gene TRBJ2-1; D possibly corresponds to TRBD2 (5 bases). Trimming stripped 5 bases from V and 13 bases from J, with 12 bases between. Germline V gene lookup returns CDR1 SGHAT and CDR2 FQDESV (reference sequence). The CDR3 covers 11 residues. DNA for the CDR3: TGTGCCAGCAGCGCCCCGGGGTTACAGTTCTTA. Translating gives CASSAPGLQFL.

About this clonotype: As the CDR3 is not closed by the conserved phenylalanine or tryptophan, this likely results from a read error. The genes are TRBV11-2 and TRBJ2-7, with D unclear. The CDR3 covers 14 residues. Germline loops: CDR1 SGHAT, CDR2 FQNNGV. The CDR3 nucleotides are TGTGCCAACAGCGTTGACACTGCCTCCTACGAGCAGTACTTA. This translates into CANSVDTASYEQYL.

This chain links TRBV5-6 with TRBJ2-1; the D is unclear. CDR3 length: 12 residues. V lost 2 bases and J 7 bases, leaving 7 bases between the germline ends. Germline V CDR1 and CDR2: SGHDT, YYEEEE. The CDR3, as DNA: TGTGCCAGCAGCTTTAGCCGGAATGAGCAGTTCTTC. Its translation is CASSFSRNEQFF.

Note on this clonotype: A much larger clone lies one base from this, so it may be a read error. The gene calls are TRBV6-5 and TRBJ1-3, with D perhaps matching TRBD1 (5 bases). The CDR3 covers 16 residues. Germline loops: CDR1 MNHEY, CDR2 SVGAGI. The V gene lost 7 bases and the J gene lost 0 bases, with 16 bases spanning the gap. The CDR3 sequence is CASTIHWGSSGNTIYF. The CDR3, as DNA: TGTGCCAGCACCATACACTGGGGGAGCTCTGGAAACACCATATATTTT.

The rearrangement joins TRBV4-2 to TRBJ2-1, with unresolved D. The germline V and J ends were trimmed by 1 base and 8 bases, with 15 bases remaining between them. Germline CDR1 reads LGHNA; CDR2 reads YNFKEQ. The CDR3 has 15 amino acids. CDR3 in DNA: TGTGCCAGCAGCCAAGGGGGTCCCTCAAGATATGAGCAGTTCTTC. The encoded protein is CASSQGGPSRYEQFF.

Comments on this clonotype: Without the conserved terminal phenylalanine or tryptophan, this CDR3 likely stems from a read error. The rearrangement joins TRBV5-1 to TRBJ1-1; D may be TRBD1 (5 bases). Trimming shortened V by 8 bases and J by 3 bases, and 23 bases separated the two germline ends. CDR1 is SGHRS and CDR2 is YFSETQ in the germline V gene. The CDR3 runs 16 residues. CDR3 loop: CASRLGTLLTDTEAFS. The DNA for the CDR3 is TGCGCCAGTCGTCTGGGGACCCTTCTTACGGACACTGAAGCTTTCTCT.

The rearrangement joins TRBV5-1 to TRBJ1-1; D uncertain. The germline gives CDR1 SGHRS, CDR2 YFSETQ. This CDR3 is 14 amino acids long. Trimming left V 1 base short and J 2 bases short, with 9 bases between. In nucleotides, the CDR3 is TGCGCCAGCAGCTTGCGACACGTTAACACTGAAGCTTTCTTT. It codes for CASSLRHVNTEAFF.

Regarding this clonotype: A read error is possible here, since a much larger clone lies one base away. The chain joins TRBV6-1 to TRBJ2-1; D unclear. This CDR3 contains 13 residues. CDR1 and CDR2 from the germline V gene are MNHNS and SASEGT. The V and J ends lost 7 bases and 5 bases respectively, with 12 bases between them. CDR3 sequence (DNA): TGTGCCAGCACTTCTCTCACGAACAATGAGCAGTTCTTC. Translated: CASTSLTNNEQFF.